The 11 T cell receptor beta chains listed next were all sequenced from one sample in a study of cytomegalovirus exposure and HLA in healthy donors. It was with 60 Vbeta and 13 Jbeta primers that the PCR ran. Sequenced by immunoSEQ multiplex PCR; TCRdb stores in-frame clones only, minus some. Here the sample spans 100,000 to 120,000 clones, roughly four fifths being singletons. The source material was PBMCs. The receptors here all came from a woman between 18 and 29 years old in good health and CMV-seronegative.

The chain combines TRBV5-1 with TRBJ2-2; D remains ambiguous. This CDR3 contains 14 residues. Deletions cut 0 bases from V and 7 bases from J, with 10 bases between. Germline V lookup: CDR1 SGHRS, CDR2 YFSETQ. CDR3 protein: CASSLAGIVGELFF. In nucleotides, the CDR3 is TGCGCCAGCAGCTTGGCTGGCATCGTCGGGGAGCTGTTTTTT. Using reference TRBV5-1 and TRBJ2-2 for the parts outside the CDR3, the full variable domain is KAGVTQTPRYLIKTRGQQVTLSCSPISGHRSVSWYQQTPGQGLQFLFEYFSETQRNKGNFPGRFSGRQFSNSRSEMNVSTLELGDSALYLCASSLAGIVGELFFGEGSRLTVL.

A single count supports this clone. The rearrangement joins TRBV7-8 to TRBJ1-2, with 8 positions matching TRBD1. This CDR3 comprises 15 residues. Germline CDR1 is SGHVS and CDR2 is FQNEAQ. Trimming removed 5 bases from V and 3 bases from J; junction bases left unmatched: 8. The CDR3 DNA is TGTGCCAGCAGCCGCTCGGACAGGGCTCACTATGGCTACACCTTC. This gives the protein CASSRSDRAHYGYTF. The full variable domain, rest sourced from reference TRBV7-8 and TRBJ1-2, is GAGVSQSPRYKVAKRGQDVALRCDPISGHVSLFWYQQALGQGPEFLTYFQNEAQLDKSGLPSDRFFAERPEGSVSTLKIQRTQQEDSAVYLCASSRSDRAHYGYTFGSGTRLTVV.

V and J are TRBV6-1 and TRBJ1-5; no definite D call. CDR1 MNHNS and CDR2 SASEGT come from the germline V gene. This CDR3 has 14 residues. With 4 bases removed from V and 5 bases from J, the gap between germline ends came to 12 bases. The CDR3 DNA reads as TGTGCCAGCAGTGGCTGGTCGGGTGATCAGCCCCAGCATTTT. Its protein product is CASSGWSGDQPQHF.

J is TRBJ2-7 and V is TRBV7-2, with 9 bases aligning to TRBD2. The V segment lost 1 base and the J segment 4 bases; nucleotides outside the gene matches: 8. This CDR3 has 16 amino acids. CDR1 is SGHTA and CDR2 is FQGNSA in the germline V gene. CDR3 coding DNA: TGTGCCAGCAGCTTAGTGGGCGGGAGGGCCGAGTACGAGCAGTACTTC. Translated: CASSLVGGRAEYEQYF.

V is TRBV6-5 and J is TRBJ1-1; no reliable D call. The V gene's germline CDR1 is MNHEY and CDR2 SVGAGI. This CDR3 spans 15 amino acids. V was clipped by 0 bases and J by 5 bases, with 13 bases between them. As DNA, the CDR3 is TGTGCCAGCAGTTACTCGACCGGGGTTGGGACTGAAGCTTTCTTT. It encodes CASSYSTGVGTEAFF.

The CDR3 sequence: CASSPAGIQYF. The CDR3 nucleotides read TGTGCCAGCTCACCCGCCGGCATTCAGTACTTC. V gene TRBV18 combines with J gene TRBJ2-4; D uncertain. This CDR3 region has 11 residues. Germline CDR1 and CDR2: KGHSH and LQKENI. Trimming removed 3 bases at V and 9 bases at J, with 6 bases between. The whole variable domain, remainder taken from reference TRBV18 and TRBJ2-4, is NAGVMQNPRHLVRRRGQEARLRCSPMKGHSHVYWYRQLPEEGLKFMVYLQKENIIDESGMPKERFSAEFPKEGPSILRIQQVVRGDSAAYFCASSPAGIQYFGAGTRLSVL.

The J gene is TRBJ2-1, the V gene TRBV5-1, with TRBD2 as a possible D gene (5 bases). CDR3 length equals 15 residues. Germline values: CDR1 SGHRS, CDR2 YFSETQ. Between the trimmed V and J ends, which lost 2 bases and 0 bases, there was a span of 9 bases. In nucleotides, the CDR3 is TGCGCCAGCAGCTTCGGAGGCGGCTCCTACAATGAGCAGTTCTTC. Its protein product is CASSFGGGSYNEQFF.

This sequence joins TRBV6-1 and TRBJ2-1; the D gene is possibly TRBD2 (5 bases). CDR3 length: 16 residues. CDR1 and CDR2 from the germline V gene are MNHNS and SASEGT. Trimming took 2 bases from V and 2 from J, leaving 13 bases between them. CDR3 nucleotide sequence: TGTGCCAGCAGTGAACAGATAGGAGGAGCCTACAATGAGCAGTTCTTC. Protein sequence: CASSEQIGGAYNEQFF.

Here the CDR3 DNA reads TGTGCCAGCAGTTTGATCGACAGGGCTGATGAGCAGTTCTTC. This translates into CASSLIDRADEQFF. V usage is TRBV27 and J usage is TRBJ2-1, with 7 positions matching TRBD1. CDR1 MNHEY and CDR2 SMNVEV come from the germline V gene (reference sequence). Germline trimming cut 3 bases from V and 8 bases from J; bases unmatched to any gene: 7. CDR3 length equals 14 residues.

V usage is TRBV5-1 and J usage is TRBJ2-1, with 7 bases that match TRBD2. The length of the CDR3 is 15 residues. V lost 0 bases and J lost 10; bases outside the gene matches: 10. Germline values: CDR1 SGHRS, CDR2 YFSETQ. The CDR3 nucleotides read TGCGCCAGCAGCTTGGAGGGGAGGGGCCATTTCGAGCAGTTCTTC. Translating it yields CASSLEGRGHFEQFF.

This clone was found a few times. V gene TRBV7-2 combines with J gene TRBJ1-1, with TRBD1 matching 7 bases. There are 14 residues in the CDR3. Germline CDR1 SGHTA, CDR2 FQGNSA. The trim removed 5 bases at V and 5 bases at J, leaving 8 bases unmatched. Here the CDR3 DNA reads TGTGCCAGCAGCCTTCAGGGGGTGAGGACTGAAGCTTTCTTT. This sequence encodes CASSLQGVRTEAFF.